The 30 T cell receptor beta chains given below trace back to one sample, sequenced in a study of cytomegalovirus exposure and HLA in healthy donors. PCR amplification relied on 60 Vbeta primers (plus 13 Jbeta primers). TCRdb's table, derived via immunoSEQ multiplex PCR, lists solely in-frame clones and lacks some. The repertoire includes around 120,000 clones, 70% to 85% of them detected once, and roughly 1.2% sits in the top ten. The sample taken for sequencing was PBMCs. Receptors originate from a boy aged 5 to 17 in good health and CMV-seronegative.

J is TRBJ1-5 and V is TRBV11-2; D is unclear. Trimming took off 0 bases at V and 7 bases at J, with 7 bases between the two ends. Germline V CDR1 and CDR2: SGHAT, FQNNGV. The CDR3 runs to 13 residues. CDR3 residues: CASSLESGQPQHF. The CDR3 region has the DNA TGTGCCAGCAGCTTAGAGTCGGGACAGCCCCAGCATTTT. Full variable domain (missing parts from reference TRBV11-2 and TRBJ1-5): EAGVAQSPRYKIIEKRQSVAFWCNPISGHATLYWYQQILGQGPKLLIQFQNNGVVDDSQLPKDRFSAERLKGVDSTLKIQPAKLEDSAVYLCASSLESGQPQHFGDGTRLSIL.

V usage is TRBV6-5 and J usage is TRBJ2-5, with 11 bases fitting TRBD1. This CDR3 has 15 amino acids. The trim removed 6 bases at V and 5 bases at J, leaving 8 bases unmatched. Germline V CDR1 and CDR2: MNHEY, SVGAGI. In DNA form, the CDR3 reads TGTGCCAGCAGGCCCCTGGGACAGGGGGACGAGACCCAGTACTTC. Protein sequence: CASRPLGQGDETQYF.

The genes are TRBV6-5 and TRBJ2-2, with 7 bases matching TRBD1. This CDR3 is 13 amino acids long. V lost 7 bases to trimming and J lost 5 bases; unmatched junction nucleotides: 4. The V gene's germline CDR1 is MNHEY and CDR2 SVGAGI. The CDR3 DNA reads as TGTGCCAGCACGACAGGGATTACCGGGGAGCTGTTTTTT. Translating gives CASTTGITGELFF.

This clone was seen only a few times. The chain has TRBV29-1 and TRBJ2-7; D remains ambiguous. Germline V gene lookup returns CDR1 SQVTM and CDR2 ANQGSEA. Trimming cost V 4 bases and J 3 bases, with 13 bases left between them. The CDR3 covers 13 residues. In nucleotides, the CDR3 is TGCAGCGTTGCGGTGGCAGGTGTCTACGAGCAGTACTTC. It is translated as CSVAVAGVYEQYF.

This sequence joins TRBV4-2 and TRBJ2-3; 10 nucleotides align to TRBD2. The CDR3 totals 16 residues. CDR1 LGHNA and CDR2 YNFKEQ come from the germline V gene. The trim removed 1 base at V and 6 bases at J, leaving 7 bases unmatched. CDR3 nucleotides: TGTGCCAGCAGCCAAGGGCGAGCGGGAGGGCCGGATACGCAGTATTTT. It specifies CASSQGRAGGPDTQYF.

Only a few counts were recorded for this clone. CDR3 residues: CASSTISQTVHEQYF. In DNA form, the CDR3 reads TGTGCCAGCTCCACGATTTCCCAGACTGTGCACGAGCAGTACTTC. V gene TRBV6-5 combines with J gene TRBJ2-7; D not resolved. The germline CDR1 and CDR2 sequences are MNHEY and SVGAGI. V lost 8 bases, J lost 5 bases, and 22 bases lay in between. The CDR3 spans 15 residues.

The V and J genes are TRBV5-1 and TRBJ2-5; TRBD1 might be the D (5 bases). With 3 bases removed from V and 1 base from J, the gap between germline ends came to 10 bases. The CDR3 extends over 14 amino acids. Germline lookup yields CDR1 SGHRS and CDR2 YFSETQ. CDR3: CASSSTQVQETQYF. The CDR3 region has the DNA TGCGCCAGCAGCTCCACACAGGTCCAAGAGACCCAGTACTTC.

The chain carries TRBV30 and TRBJ1-5; maybe TRBD1 (5 bases). CDR1 GTSNPN and CDR2 SVGIG come from the germline V gene (reference sequence). Trimming took off 1 base at V and 3 bases at J, with 10 bases between the two ends. The CDR3 has 14 residues. The CDR3 region has the DNA TGTGCCTGGAGTGAAGGGGAAAACAATCAGCCCCAGCATTTT. Translating it yields CAWSEGENNQPQHF.

V and J are TRBV29-1 and TRBJ2-7; D is possibly TRBD1 (6 bases). The CDR3 spans 12 residues. The germline V and J ends were trimmed by 3 bases and 1 base, with 7 bases remaining between them. CDR1 is SQVTM, CDR2 ANQGSEA, per germline. This chain's CDR3 is CSVEDSSYEQYF. CDR3 coding DNA: TGCAGCGTTGAGGACAGTTCCTACGAGCAGTACTTC.

A single count supports this clone. V is TRBV30 and J is TRBJ1-1; maybe TRBD1 (5 bases). Trimming removed 2 bases at V and 4 bases at J, with 14 bases between. This CDR3 spans 14 amino acids. Germline V gene data show CDR1 as GTSNPN and CDR2 as SVGIG (reference sequence). The CDR3 DNA follows: TGTGCCTGGAGTAGAACTTTACAGGTCACTGAAGCTTTCTTT. Amino acid sequence: CAWSRTLQVTEAFF.

The chain carries TRBV9 and TRBJ2-2; the match to TRBD2 covers 8 bases. Germline trimming cut 0 bases from V and 5 bases from J; bases unmatched to any gene: 6. Germline values: CDR1 SGDLS, CDR2 YYNGEE. The CDR3 is 16 amino acids. The CDR3 loop is CASSVGVAGLTGELFF. The CDR3 DNA reads as TGTGCCAGCAGCGTAGGGGTAGCGGGACTGACCGGGGAGCTGTTTTTT.

The chain joins TRBV13 to TRBJ2-3; 9 nucleotides align to TRBD2. CDR1 and CDR2 (germline): PRHDT, FYEKMQ (reference sequence). There are 16 residues in the CDR3. The V gene end was trimmed by 4 bases and the J gene end by 2 bases; junction bases not matched to a gene: 7. CDR3: CASSSISGSVTDTQYF. CDR3 bases: TGTGCCAGCAGCTCGATTAGCGGGAGCGTCACAGATACGCAGTATTTT. The full variable domain, with the rest looked up from reference TRBV13 and TRBJ2-3, is AAGVIQSPRHLIKEKRETATLKCYPIPRHDTVYWYQQGPGQDPQFLISFYEKMQSDKGSIPDRFSAQQFSDYHSELNMSSLELGDSALYFCASSSISGSVTDTQYFGPGTRLTVL.

CDR3 in amino acids: CASSSSRGSNNNYGYTF. The DNA of the CDR3 is TGTGCCAGCAGTTCCTCCAGGGGCTCGAATAATAACTATGGCTACACCTTC. The rearrangement links TRBV27 to TRBJ1-2, with D possibly TRBD1 on 6 matching bases. V lost 4 bases, J lost 1 base, and 19 bases lay in between. CDR1 is MNHEY, CDR2 SMNVEV, per germline (reference sequence). This CDR3 has 17 residues.

The chain is built from TRBV15 and TRBJ1-2; TRBD1 aligns across 7 bases. The CDR3 consists of 14 residues. V was pared by 5 bases and J by 0 bases, with 3 bases of the junction left unmatched. Germline CDR1 and CDR2: LNHNV and YYDKDF (reference sequence). The CDR3 region is CATSRGQANYGYTF. CDR3 in DNA: TGTGCCACCAGCCGTGGACAGGCTAACTATGGCTACACCTTC.

This clone was counted a few times. This chain connects TRBV30 to TRBJ1-3; D possibly corresponds to TRBD1 (5 bases). Germline CDR1 is GTSNPN and CDR2 is SVGIG (reference sequence). The CDR3 is 12 residues long. Trimming removed 4 bases at V and 2 bases at J, with 6 bases between. CDR3 sequence reads: CAWTDTGNTIYF. Here the CDR3 DNA reads TGTGCCTGGACGGACACTGGAAACACCATATATTTT.

The chain employs TRBV30 and TRBJ1-4; D call uncertain. CDR1 and CDR2 from the germline V gene are GTSNPN and SVGIG (reference sequence). Trimming removed 0 bases at V and 8 bases at J, with 16 bases between. The CDR3 has 15 amino acids. The CDR3 coding sequence is TGTGCCTGGAGTGTGGAGGCCGCCCCTGGGGAAAAACTGTTTTTT. Translation gives CAWSVEAAPGEKLFF.

This chain links TRBV6-6 with TRBJ2-4; 7 bases are shared with TRBD1. The CDR3 is 14 residues long. V lost 5 bases to trimming and J lost 3 bases; unmatched junction nucleotides: 4. Germline V lookup: CDR1 MNHNY, CDR2 SVGAGI (reference sequence). The CDR3 spells CASSLTGDKNIQYF. The CDR3 DNA is TGTGCCAGCAGTCTAACAGGGGACAAAAACATTCAGTACTTC.

CDR3 in DNA: TGTGCCAGCAGCGCGGGCCCTCGGCAAGCTTTCTTT. This sequence encodes CASSAGPRQAFF. The chain recombines TRBV6-1 with TRBJ1-1; D remains unclear. The CDR3 has 12 amino acids. Per the germline V gene, CDR1 is MNHNS and CDR2 is SASEGT. Trimming removed 6 bases from V and 9 bases from J, with 14 bases in between.

The chain has TRBV10-2 and TRBJ1-1; TRBD1 agrees at 8 bases. CDR1 and CDR2 from the germline V gene are WSHSY and SAAADI. J lost 5 bases, V lost 5 bases, and 7 bases had no gene match. CDR3 size: 14 residues. DNA of the CDR3: TGCGCCAGCAGTCTGACAGGGGACCAGACTGAAGCTTTCTTT. Translating it yields CASSLTGDQTEAFF.

The rearrangement joins TRBV2 to TRBJ2-7; 10 nucleotides agree with TRBD1. This CDR3 region has 12 residues. V shed 6 bases, J shed 6 bases, and the junction held 2 bases outside the gene matches. Germline V gene lookup returns CDR1 SNHLY and CDR2 FYNNEI. The CDR3 is CASRGDRGEQYF. In DNA form, the CDR3 reads TGTGCCAGCAGGGGGGACAGGGGCGAGCAGTACTTC.

V is TRBV4-1 and J is TRBJ2-1; maybe TRBD2 (6 bases). Trimming stripped 0 bases from V and 7 bases from J, with 13 bases between. This CDR3 has 15 residues. The germline V gene encodes CDR1 MGHRA and CDR2 YSYEKL. The CDR3 DNA reads TGCGCCAGCAGCCAAGATGTGGGAGGAATAAATGAGCAGTTCTTC. This gives the protein CASSQDVGGINEQFF.

The chain couples TRBV30 to TRBJ2-1; 10 bases are a match to TRBD2. J gave up 5 bases and V 4 bases, and 8 bases lay outside the gene matches. The CDR3 extends over 15 amino acids. Germline V gives CDR1 GTSNPN, CDR2 SVGIG (reference sequence). The CDR3 nucleotides read TGTGCCTGGAATAGGGGGACTAGCGACCACAATGAGCAGTTCTTC. Its translation: CAWNRGTSDHNEQFF.

The chain is built from TRBV19 and TRBJ2-1, with D possibly TRBD2 on 5 matching bases. The V end lost 1 base, the J end lost 7 bases, and 11 bases lay between the germline ends. Germline V CDR1 and CDR2: LNHDA, SQIVND (reference sequence). The CDR3 loop spans 14 amino acids. In DNA form, the CDR3 reads TGTGCCAGTAGTATAGCCGGCCTAGCTAATGAGCAGTTCTTC. Residues: CASSIAGLANEQFF.

The chain uses TRBV18 and TRBJ2-7; TRBD1 agrees at 8 bases. V shed 3 bases and J 1 base; nucleotides not matched to a gene: 2. CDR3 length equals 14 residues. Germline CDR1 is KGHSH and CDR2 is LQKENI. The DNA for the CDR3 is TGTGCCAGCTCACCTAACAGGGGGTCCTACGAGCAGTACTTC. Its protein is CASSPNRGSYEQYF. Based on the CDR3 plus reference TRBV18 and TRBJ2-7, the full variable domain is NAGVMQNPRHLVRRRGQEARLRCSPMKGHSHVYWYRQLPEEGLKFMVYLQKENIIDESGMPKERFSAEFPKEGPSILRIQQVVRGDSAAYFCASSPNRGSYEQYFGPGTRLTVT.

This chain connects TRBV6-8 to TRBJ2-7; 13 nucleotides match TRBD2. The CDR3 has 15 amino acids. Germline values: CDR1 MNHGY, CDR2 SAAAGT. CDR3 protein: CEWTSGSQSSYEQYF. The DNA for the CDR3 is TGTGAGTGGACTAGCGGGAGCCAGAGCTCCTACGAGCAGTACTTC.

The V and J genes are TRBV4-2 and TRBJ2-3; 9 bases are a match to TRBD2. The junction had 11 bases not matched to a gene; V was cut back by 8 bases and J by 2 bases. CDR3 size: 16 residues. Germline V lookup: CDR1 LGHNA, CDR2 YNFKEQ. The CDR3 spells CASAFPSGANTDTQYF. The CDR3 nucleotides read TGTGCCAGCGCATTCCCTAGCGGGGCTAACACAGATACGCAGTATTTT.

This rearrangement joins TRBV10-2 to TRBJ2-1; 13 bases are shared with TRBD2. The CDR3 contains 16 residues. With V trimmed by 8 bases and J by 4 bases, 8 bases remained unmatched. Germline loops: CDR1 WSHSY, CDR2 SAAADI. CDR3 coding DNA: TGCGCCAGCCGAGGGACTAGCGGGATAATTTACAATGAGCAGTTCTTC. Protein product: CASRGTSGIIYNEQFF.

This clone has more than one count but fewer than ten. J is TRBJ2-7 and V is TRBV13, with D unresolved. This CDR3 region has 13 residues. Trimming stripped 0 bases from V and 4 bases from J, with 7 bases between. Germline V gene lookup returns CDR1 PRHDT and CDR2 FYEKMQ (reference sequence). CDR3 coding DNA: TGTGCCAGCAGCTTAGGCCCGAGTTACGAGCAGTACTTC. Amino acid sequence: CASSLGPSYEQYF.

This clone was recorded a few times. The V gene is TRBV7-9, the J gene TRBJ1-6; D call uncertain. V was trimmed by 2 bases and J by 9 bases, leaving 11 bases between them. Germline loops: CDR1 SEHNR, CDR2 FQNEAQ (reference sequence). CDR3 length equals 14 residues. The CDR3 spells CASSLTELGSPLHF. The CDR3 DNA sequence: TGTGCCAGCAGCTTAACGGAGTTAGGTTCACCCCTCCACTTT.

The chain uses TRBV7-9 and TRBJ2-7; 9 bases map to TRBD1. The CDR3 extends over 14 amino acids. V was pared by 5 bases and J by 5 bases, with 7 bases of the junction left unmatched. Germline CDR1 reads SEHNR; CDR2 reads FQNEAQ (reference sequence). CDR3 DNA: TGTGCCAGCAGCACAGGGGGACAGGGAAACGAGCAGTACTTC. Protein product: CASSTGGQGNEQYF. Together with reference TRBV7-9 and TRBJ2-7, the CDR3 gives the full variable domain: DTGVSQNPRHKITKRGQNVTFRCDPISEHNRLYWYRQTLGQGPEFLTYFQNEAQLEKSRLLSDRFSAERPKGSFSTLEIQRTEQGDSAMYLCASSTGGQGNEQYFGPGTRLTVT.